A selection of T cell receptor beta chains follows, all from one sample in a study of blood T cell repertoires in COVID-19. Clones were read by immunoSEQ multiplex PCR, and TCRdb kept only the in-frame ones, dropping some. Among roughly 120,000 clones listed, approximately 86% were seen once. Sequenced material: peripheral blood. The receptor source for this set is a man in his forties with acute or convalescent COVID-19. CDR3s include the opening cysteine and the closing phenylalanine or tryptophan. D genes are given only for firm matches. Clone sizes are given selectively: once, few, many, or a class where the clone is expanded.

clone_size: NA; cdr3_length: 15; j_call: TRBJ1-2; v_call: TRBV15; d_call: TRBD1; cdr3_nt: TGTGCCACCAGCAGATACGCAGGGGGCAACTATGGCTACACCTTC; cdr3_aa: CATSRYAGGNYGYTF
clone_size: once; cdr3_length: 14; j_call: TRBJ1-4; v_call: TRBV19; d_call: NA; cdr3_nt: TGTGCCAGTAGACCCTATACAACTAATGAAAAACTGTTTTTT; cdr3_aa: CASRPYTTNEKLFF
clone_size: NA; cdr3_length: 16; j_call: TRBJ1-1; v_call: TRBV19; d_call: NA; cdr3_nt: TGTGCCAGTAGTATTGGGGGGGGCGCTTGGGACACTGAAGCTTTCTTT; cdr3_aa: CASSIGGGAWDTEAFF
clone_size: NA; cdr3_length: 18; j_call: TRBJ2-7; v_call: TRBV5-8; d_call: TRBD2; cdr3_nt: TGTGCCAGCAGCTCCTCCGCTAGCGGGAAGGCGGGTGTGTACGAGCAGTACTTC; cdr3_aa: CASSSSASGKAGVYEQYF
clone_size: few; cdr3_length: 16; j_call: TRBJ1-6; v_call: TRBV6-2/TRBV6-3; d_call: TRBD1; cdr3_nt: TGTGCCAGCAGCACCCTAAACAGGGGTCAAAATTCACCCCTCCACTTT; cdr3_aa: CASSTLNRGQNSPLHF
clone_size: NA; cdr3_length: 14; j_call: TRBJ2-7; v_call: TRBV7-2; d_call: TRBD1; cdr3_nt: TGTGCCAGCAGCTTAGAGACAGGGACCTACGAGCAGTACTTC; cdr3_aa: CASSLETGTYEQYF
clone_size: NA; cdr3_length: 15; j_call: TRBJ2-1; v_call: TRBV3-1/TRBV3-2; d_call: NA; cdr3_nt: TGTGCCAGCAGCCCCGTTCGGAGCTCATCAATTGAGCAGTTCTTC; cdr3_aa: CASSPVRSSSIEQFF
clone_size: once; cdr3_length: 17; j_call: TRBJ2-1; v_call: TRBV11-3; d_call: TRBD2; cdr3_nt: TGTGCCAGCAGTCGCGGACTAGCGGGAGGGTTATACAATGAGCAGTTCTTC; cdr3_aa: CASSRGLAGGLYNEQFF
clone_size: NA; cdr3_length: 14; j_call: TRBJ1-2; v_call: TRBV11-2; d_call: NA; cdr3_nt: TGTGCCAGCAGCTTAAGAGCCCAGGACTATGGCTACACCTTC; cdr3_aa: CASSLRAQDYGYTF
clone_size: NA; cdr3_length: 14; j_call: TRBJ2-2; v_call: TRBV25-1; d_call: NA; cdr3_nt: TGTGCCAGCAGTGATGCGGGGTTCACCGGGGAGCTGTTTTTT; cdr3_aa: CASSDAGFTGELFF
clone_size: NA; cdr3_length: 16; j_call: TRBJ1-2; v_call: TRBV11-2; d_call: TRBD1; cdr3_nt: TGTGCCAGCAGCCAGAGAACCGGGACAGGGGAGCGGGACTACACCTTC; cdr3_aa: CASSQRTGTGERDYTF
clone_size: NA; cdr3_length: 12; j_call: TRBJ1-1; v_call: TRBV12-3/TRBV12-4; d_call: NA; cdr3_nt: TGTGCCAGCGTCTCCGAGGGAACTGAAGCTTTCTTT; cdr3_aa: CASVSEGTEAFF
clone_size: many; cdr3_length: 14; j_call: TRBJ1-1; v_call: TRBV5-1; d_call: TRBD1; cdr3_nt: TGCGCCAGCAGTTCGCAGACAGGGACCTCTGAAGCTTTCTTT; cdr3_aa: CASSSQTGTSEAFF
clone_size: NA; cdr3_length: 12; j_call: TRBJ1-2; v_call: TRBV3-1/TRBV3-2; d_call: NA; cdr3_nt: TGTGCCAGCAGCCCGCAGGGTTACGGCTACACCTTC; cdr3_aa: CASSPQGYGYTF
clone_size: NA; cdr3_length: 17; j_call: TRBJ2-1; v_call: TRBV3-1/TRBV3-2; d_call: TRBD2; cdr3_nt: TGTGCCAGCAGCCAAGAGCCTTGGGCGGGGGTCCGCAATGAGCAGTTCTTC; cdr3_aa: CASSQEPWAGVRNEQFF
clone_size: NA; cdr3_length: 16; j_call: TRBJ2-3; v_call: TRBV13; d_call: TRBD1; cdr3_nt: TGTGCCAGCACCTCTGGGACAGCTACTGTTACAGATACGCAGTATTTT; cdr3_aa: CASTSGTATVTDTQYF
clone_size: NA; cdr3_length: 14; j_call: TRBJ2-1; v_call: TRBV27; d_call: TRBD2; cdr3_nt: TGTGCCAGCAGGCTCCTAGCGGACAACAATGAGCAGTTCTTC; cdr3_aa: CASRLLADNNEQFF
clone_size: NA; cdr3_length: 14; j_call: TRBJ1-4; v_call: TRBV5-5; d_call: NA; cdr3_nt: TGTGCCAGCAGCTTGTGGTCGAGGAGTGAAAAACTGTTTTTT; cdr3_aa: CASSLWSRSEKLFF
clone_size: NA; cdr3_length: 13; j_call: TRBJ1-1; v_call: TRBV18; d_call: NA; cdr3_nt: TGTGCCAGCTCACCCGGGGAGGGGGCTGAAGCTTTCTTT; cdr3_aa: CASSPGEGAEAFF
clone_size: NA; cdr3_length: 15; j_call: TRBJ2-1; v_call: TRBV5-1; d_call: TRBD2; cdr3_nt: TGCGCCAGCACCTTAGCGGGGGGCTCCTACAATGAGCAGTTCTTC; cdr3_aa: CASTLAGGSYNEQFF
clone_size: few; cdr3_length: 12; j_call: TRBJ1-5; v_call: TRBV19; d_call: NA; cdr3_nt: TGTGCCAGTAGTATTTCGGGTCAGCCCCAGCATTTT; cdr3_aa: CASSISGQPQHF
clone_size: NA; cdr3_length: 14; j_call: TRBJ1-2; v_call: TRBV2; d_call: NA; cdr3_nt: TGTGCCAGCAAAGTGAGCCAGGGTAGCTATGGCTACACCTTC; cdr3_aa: CASKVSQGSYGYTF
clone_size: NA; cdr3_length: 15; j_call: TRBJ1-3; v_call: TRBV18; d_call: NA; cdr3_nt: TGTGCCAGCTCACCCCTCGGGGGTCCTGGAAACACCATATATTTT; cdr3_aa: CASSPLGGPGNTIYF
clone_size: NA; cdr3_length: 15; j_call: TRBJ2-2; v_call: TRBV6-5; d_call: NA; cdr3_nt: TGTGCCAGCAGTTACGGTATACAGTACACCGGGGAGCTGTTTTTT; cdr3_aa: CASSYGIQYTGELFF
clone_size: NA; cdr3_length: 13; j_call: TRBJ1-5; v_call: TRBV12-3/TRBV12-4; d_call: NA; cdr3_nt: TGTGCCAGCAAAGTTACAGGGAATCAGCCCCAGCATTTT; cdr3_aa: CASKVTGNQPQHF
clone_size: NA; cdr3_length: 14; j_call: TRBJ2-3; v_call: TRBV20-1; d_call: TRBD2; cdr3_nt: TGCAGTGCTAGTGGGTCGGGAGGGCCAGATACGCAGTATTTT; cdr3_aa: CSASGSGGPDTQYF
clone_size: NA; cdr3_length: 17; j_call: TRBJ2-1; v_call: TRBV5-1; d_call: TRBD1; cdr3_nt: TGCGCCAGCAGCCCCCGAAGGGACAGTTCTTTCTACAATGAGCAGTTCTTC; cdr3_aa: CASSPRRDSSFYNEQFF
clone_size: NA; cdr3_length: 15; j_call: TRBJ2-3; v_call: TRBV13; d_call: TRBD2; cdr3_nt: TGTGCCAGCAGCGCCCGACTAGCGGGAGGGAGTACGCAGTATTTT; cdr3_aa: CASSARLAGGSTQYF
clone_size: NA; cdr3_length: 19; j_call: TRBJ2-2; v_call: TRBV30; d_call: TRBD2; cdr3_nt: TGTGCCTGGAGTGTTGCGGGACTAGCGGGAGTTGGCGACACCGGGGAGCTGTTTTTT; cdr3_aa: CAWSVAGLAGVGDTGELFF
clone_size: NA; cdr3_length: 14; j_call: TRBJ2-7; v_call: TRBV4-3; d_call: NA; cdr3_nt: TGCGCCAGCAGCCAAGCCGAGGGTTTGGACGAGCAGTACTTC; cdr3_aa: CASSQAEGLDEQYF
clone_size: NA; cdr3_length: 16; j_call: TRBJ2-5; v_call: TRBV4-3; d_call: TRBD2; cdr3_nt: TGCGCCAGCAGCCAAGATCGGGGGCGGGGGGGAGAGACCCAGTACTTC; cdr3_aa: CASSQDRGRGGETQYF
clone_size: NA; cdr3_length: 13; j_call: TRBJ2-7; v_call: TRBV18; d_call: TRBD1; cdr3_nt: TGTGCCAGCTCACGGGACAGCTCCTACGAGCAGTACTTC; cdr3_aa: CASSRDSSYEQYF
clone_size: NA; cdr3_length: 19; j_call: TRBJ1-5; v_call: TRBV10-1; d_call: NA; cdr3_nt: TGCGCCAGCAGTGAGGTACGGGGAACGGGCGTACGGGGCAATCAGCCCCAGCATTTT; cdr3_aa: CASSEVRGTGVRGNQPQHF
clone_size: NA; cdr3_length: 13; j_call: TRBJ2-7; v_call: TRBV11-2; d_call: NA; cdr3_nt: TGTGCCAGCAGCTTAGAAGAAACTTACGAGCAGTACTTC; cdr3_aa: CASSLEETYEQYF
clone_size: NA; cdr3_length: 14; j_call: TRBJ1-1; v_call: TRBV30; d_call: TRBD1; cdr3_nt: TGTGCCTGGGGTCAAGGGACAGCGAACACTGAAGCTTTCTTT; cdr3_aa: CAWGQGTANTEAFF
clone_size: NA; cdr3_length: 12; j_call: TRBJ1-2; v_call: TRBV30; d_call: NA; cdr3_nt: TGTGCCTGGAGTGTACTCTCCTATGGCTACACCTTC; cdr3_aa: CAWSVLSYGYTF
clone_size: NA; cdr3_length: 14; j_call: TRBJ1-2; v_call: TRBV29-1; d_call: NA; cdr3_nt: TGCAGCGTTACCAAGGTGGGAGGAGTCTATGGCTACACCTTC; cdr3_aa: CSVTKVGGVYGYTF
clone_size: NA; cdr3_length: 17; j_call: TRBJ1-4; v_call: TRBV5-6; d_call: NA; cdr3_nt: TGTGCCAGCAGCCCCAACGGCGGACGGGCGGGTAATGAAAAACTGTTTTTT; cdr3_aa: CASSPNGGRAGNEKLFF
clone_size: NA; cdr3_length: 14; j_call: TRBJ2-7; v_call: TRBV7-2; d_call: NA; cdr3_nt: TGTGCCAGCAGCTCCGTAGGGAGCTCCTACGAGCAGTACTTC; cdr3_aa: CASSSVGSSYEQYF
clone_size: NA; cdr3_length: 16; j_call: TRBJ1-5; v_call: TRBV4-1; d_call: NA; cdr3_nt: TGCGCCAGCAGCCAAGTAGGAGGGTGGGTCAATCAGCCCCAGCATTTT; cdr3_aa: CASSQVGGWVNQPQHF
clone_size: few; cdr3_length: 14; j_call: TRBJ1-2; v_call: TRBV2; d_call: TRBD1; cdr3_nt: TGTGCCAGCAGTGCGGACAGGGGAAACTATGGCTACACCTTC; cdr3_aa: CASSADRGNYGYTF
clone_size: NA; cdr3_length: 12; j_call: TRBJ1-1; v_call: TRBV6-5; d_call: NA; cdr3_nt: TGTGCCAGCAGAAAAAGACAACACGAAGCTTTCTTT; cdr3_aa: CASRKRQHEAFF
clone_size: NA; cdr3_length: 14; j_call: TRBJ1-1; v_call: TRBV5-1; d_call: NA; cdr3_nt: TGCGCCAGCAGCACGCAGACAGGGAACACTGAAGCTTTCTTT; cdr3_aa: CASSTQTGNTEAFF